The clone carrying this TCR beta chain showed up just a few times. The antigen remains undetermined. Stated time point: persistent/refractory GD, antithyroid drugs over 5 years with positive TRAb. From PBMCs, RNA was extracted and then used to make the TCR library. Graves' disease was diagnosed by American Thyroid Association guidelines. These data originate in a study of regulatory T cells in long-lasting Graves disease. General study results and limits: Shared public clonotypes totalled 2,500 to 3,500 in persistent patients, compared with roughly 970 in new patients.

Looked up from germline, CDR1 is SGHRS and CDR2 is YFSETQ. Germline trimming cut 0 bases from V and 5 bases from J; bases unmatched to any gene: 10. The CDR3 contains 16 residues. TCR beta libraries were built with iRepertoire HTBI primers and Arm-PCR of CDR3 regions. TCRdb re-derived calls from the multiplex PCR reads in MiXCR, one entry per CDR3 protein. The sample yields roughly 500,000 distinct CDR3 sequences, around a fifth seen once. Sequenced material: peripheral blood mononuclear cells (PBMCs), taken when the disease was refractory, from a patient treated with antithyroid drugs. The receptor comes from a female donor with Graves disease. The chain uses TRBV5-1 and TRBJ2-7; the match to TRBD1 covers 8 bases. The CDR3 spells CASSLGGQGVGNEQYF. The CDR3 DNA reads as TGCGCCAGCAGCTTGGGAGGACAGGGCGTAGGTAACGAGCAGTACTTC.